This T cell receptor beta chain stems from a study of T cells after somatic rescue of genetic block. Trimming took 2 bases from V and 1 from J, leaving 14 bases between them. The CDR3 has 17 residues. Germline V gene sequence: CDR1 SNHLY, CDR2 FYNNEI. Some clones are missing from TCRdb's copy, which holds only in-frame ones; the method was immunoSEQ multiplex PCR. Seen here are about 120,000 clones, about 90% observed once, and the top ten hold 1.4%. Sequencing used peripheral blood mononuclear cells (PBMCs). The gene calls are TRBV2 and TRBJ1-4; D unresolved. The clonotype originates from a woman under 30. CDR3 coding DNA: TGTGCCAGCAGTGAACCTTTGTTCGGGGTAACTAATGAAAAACTGTTTTTT. Its protein is CASSEPLFGVTNEKLFF.